This TCR beta chain was sequenced in a study of cytomegalovirus exposure and HLA in healthy donors. As for this clone: Its antigen is currently unknown.

There are 15 residues in the CDR3. The germline V gene encodes CDR1 SGHTA and CDR2 FQGTGA. The J segment lost 2 bases and the V segment lost 6 bases, leaving 5 bases of the junction unmatched. The PCR had 60 Vbeta and 13 Jbeta primers. The protocol was immunoSEQ multiplex PCR, while the TCRdb copy is restricted to in-frame clones and leaves out a portion. Of some 150,000 clones listed, about three quarters are singletons. Study outcomes and limitations: It has been reported that TCR beta sequences accurately predicted the HLA-A and HLA-B alleles of most subjects. There were reportedly fewer N-insertions in an Asian-associated ancestry cluster than the approximately 600-donor mean, in a later analysis. Later analysis indicated greater clonal expansion among HLA-associated TCR beta chains than among equally common other chains. A later analysis found most CMV-associated TCR beta chains apparently HLA-restricted.

The sample taken for sequencing was PBMCs. The chain combines TRBV7-3 with TRBJ2-1, with 9 positions matching TRBD2. The source is a woman aged 25 to 39 in good health and CMV-seronegative. In DNA, the CDR3 is TGTGCCAGCAGAATAGCGGGAGACGCCTACAATGAGCAGTTCTTC. Amino acid sequence: CASRIAGDAYNEQFF. Full variable domain (rest looked up from reference TRBV7-3 and TRBJ2-1): GAGVSQTPSNKVTEKGKYVELRCDPISGHTALYWYRQSLGQGPEFLIYFQGTGAADDSGLPNDRFFAVRPEGSVSTLKIQRTERGDSAVYLCASRIAGDAYNEQFFGPGTRLTVL.